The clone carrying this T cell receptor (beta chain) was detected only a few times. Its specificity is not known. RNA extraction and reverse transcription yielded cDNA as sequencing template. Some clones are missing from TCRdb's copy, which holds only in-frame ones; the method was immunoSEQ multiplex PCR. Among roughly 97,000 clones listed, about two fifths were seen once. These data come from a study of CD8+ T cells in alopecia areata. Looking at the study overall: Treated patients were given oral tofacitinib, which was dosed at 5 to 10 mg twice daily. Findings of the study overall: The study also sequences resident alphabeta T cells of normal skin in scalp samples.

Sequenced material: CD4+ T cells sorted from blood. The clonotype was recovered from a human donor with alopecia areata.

The DNA of the CDR3 is TGTGCCTGGAGTACATACCAAGAGACCCAGTACTTC. Translation: CAWSTYQETQYF. The chain links TRBV30 to TRBJ2-5; D gene ambiguous. Deletions cut 2 bases from V and 0 bases from J, with 4 bases between. Germline values: CDR1 GTSNPN, CDR2 SVGIG (reference sequence). The CDR3 is made up of 12 amino acids.